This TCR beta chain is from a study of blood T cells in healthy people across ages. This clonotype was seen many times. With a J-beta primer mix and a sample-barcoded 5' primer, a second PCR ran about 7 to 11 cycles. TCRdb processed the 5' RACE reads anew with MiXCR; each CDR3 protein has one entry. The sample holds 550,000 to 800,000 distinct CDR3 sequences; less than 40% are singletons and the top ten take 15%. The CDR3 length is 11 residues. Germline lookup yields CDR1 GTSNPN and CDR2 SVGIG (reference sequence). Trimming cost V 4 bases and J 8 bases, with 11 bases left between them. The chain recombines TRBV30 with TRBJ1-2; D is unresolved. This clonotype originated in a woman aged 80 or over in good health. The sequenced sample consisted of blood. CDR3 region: CAWTRRYGYTF. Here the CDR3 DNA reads TGTGCCTGGACCCGTCGGTACGGCTACACCTTC.